This T cell receptor (beta chain) stems from a study of blood T cell repertoires in COVID-19. Generated by immunoSEQ multiplex PCR, the TCRdb table keeps only in-frame clones and is missing some. Found here are around 56,000 clones, about 73% of them singletons; the top ten hold more than 15%. This CDR3 is 16 amino acids long. With 0 bases removed from V and 7 bases from J, the gap between germline ends came to 17 bases. Germline assignment: CDR1 SGHKS and CDR2 YYEKEE (reference sequence). The chain joins TRBV5-5 to TRBJ2-1; a possible D gene is TRBD2 (6 bases). The TCR was taken from a woman in her forties or fifties with active or convalescent COVID-19. Sequenced input: peripheral blood. Here the CDR3 DNA reads TGTGCCAGCAGCTTGGTTCGGGGACTGAATCAGAATGAGCAGTTCTTC. This sequence encodes CASSLVRGLNQNEQFF.